The rows below give T cell receptor beta chains drawn from one sample of a study of cytomegalovirus exposure and HLA in healthy donors. The repertoire was sequenced with immunoSEQ multiplex PCR; TCRdb's copy has only in-frame clones and lacks some. The sample shows 250,000 to 400,000 clones, about 85% of them seen only once. Material for sequencing was PBMCs. These receptors were obtained from a woman in her twenties or thirties in good health and CMV-seropositive. Both conserved end residues are part of each CDR3. Fields, in order: V gene, J gene, CDR3 protein.

TRBV7-3	TRBJ1-1	CASSNYRMNTEAFF
TRBV27	TRBJ2-1	CASSLSWGLAGYNEQFF
TRBV30	TRBJ2-5	CARDQGGETQYF
TRBV30	TRBJ2-2	CAWGPLLAGDWLGELFF
TRBV27	TRBJ1-2	CASSVFGQGADGYTF
TRBV27	TRBJ2-7	CASSLGGSYEQYF
TRBV6-1	TRBJ1-5	CASSDIGQGNQPQHF
TRBV2	TRBJ1-2	CASASTNYGYTF
TRBV2	TRBJ1-2	CASSGDSSDYGYTF
TRBV6-4	TRBJ1-4	CASRYTGTATEKLFF